Following are 14 T cell receptor beta chains from one sample sequenced in a study of CXCR3-negative and CXCR3-positive naive CD8 T cells. Notes on the study in general: CXCR3-expressing naive cells carried TRB CDR3s more hydrophobic than those of CXCR3-negative naive cells.

No antigen has been identified for these receptors. UMI-labeled TRB cDNA libraries were prepared by 5' RACE. Reprocessing the 5' RACE reads, TCRdb reports a single entry for every CDR3 protein and omits DNA. With some 140,000 distinct CDR3 sequences in the sample, the ten largest clones hold less than 0.55%. Specimen: naive CXCR3+ CD8+ T cells from blood. As for subset: CD45RO-CCR7+CD27+CD95- naive CD8+ T cells expressing CXCR3 (TNR3+). The receptors here all came from a human donor in good health. Some clones in this sample may be carry-over from other donors' samples.

J is TRBJ2-7 and V is TRBV5-5. The length of the CDR3 is 13 residues. The V gene's germline CDR1 is SGHKS and CDR2 YYEKEE (reference sequence). Here the CDR3 reads CASSPTETWEQYF.

The CDR3 sequence: CASSLVLQDEQYF. The rearrangement uses TRBV7-6 and TRBJ2-7. CDR1 and CDR2 (germline): SGHVS, FNYEAQ. CDR3 length equals 13 residues.

This chain connects TRBV7-8 to TRBJ1-2. Germline lookup yields CDR1 SGHVS and CDR2 FQNEAQ. The CDR3 is made up of 16 amino acids. The CDR3 loop is CASSFSPTPPNYGYTF.

This sequence joins TRBV4-3 and TRBJ2-7; TCRdb returns TRBD2, unconfirmable since there is no DNA. Germline V CDR1 and CDR2: LGHNA, YSLEER. The CDR3 consists of 14 residues. CDR3 in amino acids: CASSQEVRGYEQYF.

The chain links TRBV7-9 to TRBJ2-7; TCRdb calls TRBD1, which cannot be checked without DNA. Germline V gene data show CDR1 as SEHNR and CDR2 as FQNEAQ (reference sequence). The CDR3 contains 15 residues. CDR3 sequence reads: CASSSGDRDPYEQYF.

This chain connects TRBV28 to TRBJ2-1; TCRdb's D call, TRBD1, is unchecked because there is no DNA. The germline gives CDR1 MDHEN, CDR2 SYDVKM. This CDR3 is 15 amino acids long. The CDR3 loop is CASSLLLRGLYEQFF.

The rearrangement uses TRBV7-9 and TRBJ2-7; there is no DNA to check the TCRdb D call of TRBD1. The CDR3 loop spans 13 amino acids. Germline CDR1 is SEHNR and CDR2 is FQNEAQ (reference sequence). CDR3 in amino acids: CASSGQGEYEQYF. Drawing the rest from reference TRBV7-9 and TRBJ2-7, the complete variable domain is DTGVSQNPRHKITKRGQNVTFRCDPISEHNRLYWYRQTLGQGPEFLTYFQNEAQLEKSRLLSDRFSAERPKGSFSTLEIQRTEQGDSAMYLCASSGQGEYEQYFGPGTRLTVT.

The chain is built from TRBV5-6 and TRBJ2-7. The CDR3 is 11 residues long. Germline V gene lookup returns CDR1 SGHDT and CDR2 YYEEEE. The CDR3 region is CASSNRWEQYF.

V is TRBV7-8 and J is TRBJ2-7. The CDR3 sequence is 13 residues long. Germline V gene data show CDR1 as SGHVS and CDR2 as FQNEAQ. The CDR3: CASSSPGLVEQYF.

The chain has TRBV7-9 and TRBJ2-7; there is no DNA to check the TCRdb D call of TRBD1. This CDR3 has 17 residues. The germline CDR1 and CDR2 sequences are SEHNR and FQNEAQ (reference sequence). The CDR3 loop is CASSLAGAGGLWYEQYF.

The rearrangement links TRBV4-1 to TRBJ1-5; TCRdb gives TRBD1 as the D gene, but with no DNA this cannot be confirmed. The CDR3 length is 14 residues. Germline CDR1 is MGHRA and CDR2 is YSYEKL. The CDR3 sequence is CATSRTGENQPQHF.

This rearrangement joins TRBV9 to TRBJ2-5; TCRdb lists TRBD1, though no DNA is available to test this call. The CDR3 sequence is 15 residues long. In germline, CDR1 is SGDLS, CDR2 YYNGEE. CDR3 in amino acids: CASSVWVGAAETQYF.

The chain employs TRBV7-8 and TRBJ2-1; TCRdb picks TRBD2, but there is no DNA to check that call. CDR3 length: 15 residues. The germline gives CDR1 SGHVS, CDR2 FQNEAQ. The CDR3 loop reads CASSSISGGAFEQFF.

The chain's CDR3 is CAGLWGTTNTGELFF. The chain couples TRBV6-2 or TRBV6-3 to TRBJ2-2; checking the TCRdb D call of TRBD1 is not possible without DNA. This CDR3 spans 15 amino acids. Germline assignment: CDR1 MNHEY and CDR2 SVGEGT.